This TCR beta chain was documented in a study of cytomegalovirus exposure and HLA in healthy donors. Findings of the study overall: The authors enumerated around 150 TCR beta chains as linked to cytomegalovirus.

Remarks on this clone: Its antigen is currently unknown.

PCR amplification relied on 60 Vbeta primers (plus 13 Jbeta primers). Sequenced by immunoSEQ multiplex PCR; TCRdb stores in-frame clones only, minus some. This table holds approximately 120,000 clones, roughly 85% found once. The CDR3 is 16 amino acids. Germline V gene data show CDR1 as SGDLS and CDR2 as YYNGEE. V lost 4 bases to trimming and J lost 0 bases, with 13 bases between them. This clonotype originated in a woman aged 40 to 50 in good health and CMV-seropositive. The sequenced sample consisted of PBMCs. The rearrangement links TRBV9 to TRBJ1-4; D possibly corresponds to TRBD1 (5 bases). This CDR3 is CASSPRGGATNEKLFF. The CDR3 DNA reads TGTGCCAGCAGCCCCCGGGGGGGTGCAACTAATGAAAAACTGTTTTTT. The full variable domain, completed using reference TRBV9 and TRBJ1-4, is DSGVTQTPKHLITATGQRVTLRCSPRSGDLSVYWYQQSLDQGLQFLIQYYNGEERAKGNILERFSAQQFPDLHSELNLSSLELGDSALYFCASSPRGGATNEKLFFGSGTQLSVL.